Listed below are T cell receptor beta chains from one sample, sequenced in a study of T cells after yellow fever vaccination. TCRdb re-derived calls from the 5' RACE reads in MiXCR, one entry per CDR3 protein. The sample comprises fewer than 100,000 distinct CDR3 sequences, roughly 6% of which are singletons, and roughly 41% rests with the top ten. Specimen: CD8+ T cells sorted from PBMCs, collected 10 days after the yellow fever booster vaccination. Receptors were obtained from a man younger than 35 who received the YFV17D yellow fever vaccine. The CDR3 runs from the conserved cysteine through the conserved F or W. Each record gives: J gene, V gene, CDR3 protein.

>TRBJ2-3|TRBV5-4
CASSLGAGGADTQYF
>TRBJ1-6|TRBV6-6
CASSYSTGDGSPLHF
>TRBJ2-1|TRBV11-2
CASSLSGFSSYNEQFF
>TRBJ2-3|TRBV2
CASSDEAGGLDTQYF
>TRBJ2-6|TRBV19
CASSNWERSSGANVLTF
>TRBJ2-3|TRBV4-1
CASSQGGYGGPATDTQYF
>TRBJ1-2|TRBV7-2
CASSLASDSYGYTF
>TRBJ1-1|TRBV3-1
CASSRGSFEAFF
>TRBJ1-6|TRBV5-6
CASSHQGSPLHF
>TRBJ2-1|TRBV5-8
CASSPQGALEQFF
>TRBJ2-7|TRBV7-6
CASSEYRDRLYEQYF
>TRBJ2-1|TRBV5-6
CASSFGTGGEEQFF
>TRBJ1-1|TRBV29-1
CSVERGRRNTEAFF
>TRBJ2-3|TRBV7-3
CASSLRGGYLTDTQYF
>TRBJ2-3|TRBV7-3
CASSLIGAATDTQYF
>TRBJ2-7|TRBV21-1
CASSKSVSKHRLYEQYF
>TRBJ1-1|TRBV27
CASSLGWESGTEAFF
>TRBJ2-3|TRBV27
CASSLFPRGTVSTDTQYF
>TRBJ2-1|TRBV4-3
CASSQLNGGNEQFF
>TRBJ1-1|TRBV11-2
CASSLDEWAGVAFF
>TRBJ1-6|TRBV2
CASRGRTDYNSPLHF
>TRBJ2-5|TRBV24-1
CATSDSMTGEEETQYF
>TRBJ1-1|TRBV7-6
CASSTGGFEAFF
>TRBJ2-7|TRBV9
CASSAGTGLSEQYF
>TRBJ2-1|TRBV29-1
CSVEDFSTGQGVHEQFF
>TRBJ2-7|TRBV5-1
CASSPTDGGQYF
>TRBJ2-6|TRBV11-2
CASTYRGTGANVLTF
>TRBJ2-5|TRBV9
CASSVGTSGYQETQYF
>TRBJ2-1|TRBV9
CASSLRTWNEQFF
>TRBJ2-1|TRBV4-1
CASSQDGGDNEQFF
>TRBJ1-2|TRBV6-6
CASGRDRGRFYYGYTF
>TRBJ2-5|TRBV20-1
CSASSVGEETQYF
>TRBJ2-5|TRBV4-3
CASSQGDNEGTQYF
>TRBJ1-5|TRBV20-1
CSARVGVLGNQPQHF
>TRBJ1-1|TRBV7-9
CASSFIQEAFF
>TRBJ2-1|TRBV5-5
CASSFLAGKGEQFF
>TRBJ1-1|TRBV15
CATSRDRGAAEAFF
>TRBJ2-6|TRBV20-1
CSAKFRSGANVLTF
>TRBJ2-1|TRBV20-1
CRPRLAGYNEQFF
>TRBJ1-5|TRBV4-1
CASSQLDRDNQPQHF